This T cell receptor beta chain was found in a study of T cell responses to AZD1222 COVID-19 vaccine. Study-level points and caveats: Along spike, vaccine-associated CD4 TCRs were found throughout, with dominance at 160-218 and 743-854. Receipt of two AZD1222 doses was followed by a rise in Spike-specific TCR breadth and depth. Clonal diversity was possibly underestimated, and the donors were mostly white British, with more females.

Concerning this clone itself: Its antigen remains unidentified.

Profiling relied on immunoSEQ multiplex PCR, and the TCRdb table lists in-frame clones only, not all of them. The table lists around 130,000 clones, about 89% of them singletons. The receptor was derived from an adult in good health. The specimen comprised peripheral blood, sampled on day 0 of AZD1222 vaccination.

CDR3 residues: CASSPKRGQEGVSETQYF. The DNA of the CDR3 is TGTGCCAGCAGCCCGAAGAGGGGACAGGAAGGGGTTAGTGAGACCCAGTACTTC. The gene calls are TRBV7-8 and TRBJ2-5, with TRBD1 matching 8 bases. From germline, CDR1 is SGHVS and CDR2 FQNEAQ. This CDR3 has 18 residues. Germline trimming cut 5 bases from V and 5 bases from J; bases unmatched to any gene: 19.